These 17 T cell receptor beta chains were sequenced from one sample in a study of cytomegalovirus exposure and HLA in healthy donors. The PCR had 60 Vbeta and 13 Jbeta primers. TCRdb keeps only in-frame clones here, not all; method: immunoSEQ multiplex PCR. The sample contains roughly 140,000 clones, 60% to 85% of which appear only once. The sequenced material came from PBMCs. Receptor source: a man aged 35 to 55 in good health and CMV-seropositive.

This clone has only one observation. The chain carries TRBV7-2 and TRBJ1-1; D may be TRBD1 (6 bases). V lost 4 bases, J lost 6 bases, and 12 bases lay in between. Germline CDR1 reads SGHTA; CDR2 reads FQGNSA. The CDR3 runs to 13 residues. The DNA of the CDR3 is TGTGCCAGCAGCTCCGGACAGACGGCTGAAGCTTTCTTT. Translating gives CASSSGQTAEAFF. Looking up the rest from reference TRBV7-2 and TRBJ1-1 gives the full variable domain: GAGVSQSPSNKVTEKGKDVELRCDPISGHTALYWYRQSLGQGLEFLIYFQGNSAPDKSGLPSDRFSAERTGGSVSTLTIQRTQQEDSAVYLCASSSGQTAEAFFGQGTRLTVV.

The chain has TRBV9 and TRBJ2-1; 7 positions agree with TRBD1. V trimming: 1 base; J trimming: 0 bases; junction bases outside the gene matches: 4. CDR3 length equals 16 residues. The germline V gene encodes CDR1 SGDLS and CDR2 YYNGEE. The CDR3 is CASSVNEGASYNEQFF. The CDR3 coding sequence is TGTGCCAGCAGCGTAAATGAGGGGGCCTCCTACAATGAGCAGTTCTTC.

In this sample, this clone turned up a few times. This rearrangement joins TRBV5-1 to TRBJ1-1; the D is unclear. Germline V gene data show CDR1 as SGHRS and CDR2 as YFSETQ. The V end lost 4 bases, the J end lost 2 bases, and 12 bases lay between the germline ends. This CDR3 region has 14 residues. The CDR3 sequence: CASSGEGGNTEAFF. The CDR3 DNA follows: TGCGCCAGCAGCGGGGAGGGAGGAAACACTGAAGCTTTCTTT.

V usage is TRBV5-1 and J usage is TRBJ2-1, with TRBD2 matching over 13 bases. CDR3 length: 16 amino acids. CDR1 SGHRS and CDR2 YFSETQ come from the germline V gene. Germline trimming cut 4 bases from V and 6 bases from J; bases unmatched to any gene: 7. The CDR3: CASSLTSGRGTNEQFF. The CDR3 region has the DNA TGCGCCAGCAGCCTAACTAGCGGGAGGGGGACCAATGAGCAGTTCTTC.

The chain carries TRBV18 and TRBJ2-2, with 10 bases lining up with TRBD2. CDR3 size: 16 residues. Germline loops: CDR1 KGHSH, CDR2 LQKENI. The V and J ends lost 4 bases and 2 bases, in that order; junction bases with no gene match: 4. The CDR3 reads CASSQWTSGNTGELFF. The CDR3 bases are TGTGCCAGCTCACAATGGACTAGCGGAAACACCGGGGAGCTGTTTTTT.

CDR3 sequence reads: CASSYDTNEKLFF. The CDR3 bases are TGTGCCAGCAGTTACGACACCAATGAAAAACTGTTTTTT. V and J are TRBV6-5 and TRBJ1-4, with D unresolved. This CDR3 has 13 amino acids. Deletions cut 2 bases from V and 5 bases from J, with 6 bases between. CDR1 MNHEY and CDR2 SVGAGI come from the germline V gene.

V gene TRBV27 combines with J gene TRBJ2-3; 7 positions agree with TRBD2. J was trimmed by 2 bases and V by 4 bases; bases with no gene match: 3. CDR1 is MNHEY and CDR2 is SMNVEV in the germline V gene (reference sequence). The CDR3 loop spans 14 amino acids. The CDR3, as DNA: TGTGCCAGCAGTTGGGAGGGCTCCACAGATACGCAGTATTTT. This codes for CASSWEGSTDTQYF.

The chain links TRBV7-8 to TRBJ1-5, with D possibly matching TRBD1 (5 bases). The V and J ends lost 6 bases and 4 bases respectively, with 10 bases between them. The germline gives CDR1 SGHVS, CDR2 FQNEAQ. CDR3 size: 13 residues. The chain's CDR3 is CASSTRQNQPQHF. The CDR3 DNA reads as TGTGCCAGCAGTACCCGACAGAATCAGCCCCAGCATTTT. The complete variable domain, with remaining parts taken from reference TRBV7-8 and TRBJ1-5, reads GAGVSQSPRYKVAKRGQDVALRCDPISGHVSLFWYQQALGQGPEFLTYFQNEAQLDKSGLPSDRFFAERPEGSVSTLKIQRTQQEDSAVYLCASSTRQNQPQHFGDGTRLSIL.

This clone was seen more than once but under ten times. The chain has TRBV19 and TRBJ1-5, with D perhaps matching TRBD1 (6 bases). Germline V lookup: CDR1 LNHDA, CDR2 SQIVND (reference sequence). V gave up 5 bases and J gave up 4 bases, with 18 bases separating them. The CDR3 sequence is 16 residues long. CDR3 in amino acids: CASSPRTALGNQPQHF. The CDR3 coding sequence is TGTGCCAGTAGTCCGCGGACAGCTCTTGGTAATCAGCCCCAGCATTTT.

This chain uses TRBV30 with TRBJ1-1; no firm D call. CDR3 length: 12 residues. CDR1 is GTSNPN and CDR2 is SVGIG in the germline V gene (reference sequence). V was shortened by 0 bases and J by 10 bases, with 12 bases between the two germline ends. The CDR3 coding sequence is TGTGCCTGGAGTGTGGGGAGCCTGACAGCTTTCTTT. Translation gives CAWSVGSLTAFF.

The gene calls are TRBV10-3 and TRBJ2-5, with TRBD2 identical over 7 bases. V trimming: 8 bases; J trimming: 2 bases; junction bases outside the gene matches: 5. The CDR3 is made up of 13 amino acids. The germline V gene encodes CDR1 ENHRY and CDR2 SYGVKD. The CDR3 DNA follows: TGTGCCATCCGGGGAGGGGCTCAAGAGACCCAGTACTTC. Protein product: CAIRGGAQETQYF.

J is TRBJ2-7 and V is TRBV29-1; 9 positions match TRBD2. V lost 8 bases, J lost 5 bases, and 7 bases stayed unmatched. The CDR3 consists of 12 residues. The germline CDR1 and CDR2 sequences are SQVTM and ANQGSEA. The CDR3 nucleotides are TGCAGCATAGCGGGAGAAGCCCACGAGCAGTACTTC. It codes for CSIAGEAHEQYF.

V is TRBV29-1 and J is TRBJ2-1, with a weak D call TRBD2 (6 bases). The CDR3 is 16 residues long. Germline assignment: CDR1 SQVTM and CDR2 ANQGSEA. Trimming shortened V by 4 bases and J by 8 bases, and 24 bases separated the two germline ends. The CDR3 loop is CSVGGRQASGGYEQFF. The CDR3 DNA is TGCAGCGTTGGAGGGCGCCAGGCTAGTGGGGGGTATGAGCAGTTCTTC.

The chain uses TRBV6-5 and TRBJ2-5; no definite D call. CDR3 length: 13 amino acids. Per germline, CDR1 MNHEY and CDR2 SVGAGI. Trimming removed 2 bases from V and 4 bases from J, with 8 bases in between. The CDR3 protein is CASSYSARETQYF. DNA for the CDR3: TGTGCCAGCAGTTACAGTGCGAGAGAGACCCAGTACTTC.

Only a few counts were recorded for this clone. The chain is built from TRBV7-2 and TRBJ2-7, with 8 bases identical to TRBD1. Germline V lookup: CDR1 SGHTA, CDR2 FQGNSA. With 5 bases clipped from V and 7 bases from J, the junction kept 16 bases outside the gene matches. CDR3 size: 16 residues. The CDR3 DNA is TGTGCCAGCAGCCGCCATCCTTCCGGACAGGGTTATGAGCAGTACTTC. It translates to CASSRHPSGQGYEQYF.

The chain combines TRBV5-1 with TRBJ2-1, with TRBD2 matching over 7 bases. Germline lookup yields CDR1 SGHRS and CDR2 YFSETQ. CDR3 length: 17 residues. Trimming removed 0 bases from V and 0 bases from J; junction bases left unmatched: 6. CDR3 in amino acids: CASSLASASGSYNEQFF. CDR3 DNA: TGCGCCAGCAGCTTGGCCAGCGCTAGCGGCTCCTACAATGAGCAGTTCTTC.

The chain is built from TRBV19 and TRBJ1-5; D gene ambiguous. This CDR3 has 17 residues. The V end lost 5 bases, the J end lost 0 bases, and 17 bases lay between the germline ends. Per germline, CDR1 LNHDA and CDR2 SQIVND (reference sequence). The CDR3: CASSVLYGEISNQPQHF. DNA of the CDR3: TGTGCCAGTAGTGTCCTTTACGGGGAGATTAGCAATCAGCCCCAGCATTTT.